The clone carrying this T cell receptor beta chain was found many times. Germline CDR1 and CDR2: MNHNS and SASEGT. The CDR3 has 13 amino acids. Trimming removed 6 bases at V and 4 bases at J, with 12 bases between. The data were obtained in a study of T cells after yellow fever vaccination. Findings and limits, study-wide: The presence of abundant clonotypes contaminating from the bulk population was possible in FACS-sorted repertoires.

By 5'RACE template switching, TCR cDNA was produced, with a universal primer site and UMIs added in the process. Using its own MiXCR run on the 5' RACE reads, TCRdb lists one record per CDR3 protein. In the table there are tens of thousands of distinct CDR3 sequences, roughly 6.1% of which are singletons. Specimen: PBMCs, either bulk or a sorted T-cell subset (CD4+, CD8+, memory, or dextramer-sorted; not recorded which), collected on the day of the yellow fever booster vaccination. The TCR comes from a man aged 30 to 39 who received the YFV17D yellow fever vaccine. This rearrangement joins TRBV6-1 to TRBJ2-5, with a tentative D call TRBD2 (6 bases). CDR3 sequence (DNA): TGTGCCAGCAGGAGGAGGGAGCCAGAGACCCAGTACTTC. This gives the protein CASRRREPETQYF.